This T cell receptor (beta chain) was profiled in a study of cytomegalovirus exposure and HLA in healthy donors. Primers for the PCR totalled 60 Vbeta and 13 Jbeta. The data were produced by immunoSEQ multiplex PCR, yet TCRdb's version contains in-frame clones alone and is incomplete. The repertoire consists of approximately 140,000 clones, with about 79% occurring once and the leading ten covering approximately 2.5%. The table lists this clone with a count of one. With 4 bases removed from V and 7 bases from J, the gap between germline ends came to 16 bases. CDR3 length: 14 amino acids. Germline V CDR1 and CDR2: LGHNA, YNFKEQ.

The clonotype originates from a man in his forties or fifties in good health and CMV-seronegative. The J gene is TRBJ2-5, the V gene TRBV4-2, with D possibly matching TRBD1 (5 bases). The source material was PBMCs. CDR3 loop: CASSPTGFRGTQYF. CDR3 bases: TGTGCCAGCAGCCCTACAGGTTTTCGAGGGACCCAGTACTTC.